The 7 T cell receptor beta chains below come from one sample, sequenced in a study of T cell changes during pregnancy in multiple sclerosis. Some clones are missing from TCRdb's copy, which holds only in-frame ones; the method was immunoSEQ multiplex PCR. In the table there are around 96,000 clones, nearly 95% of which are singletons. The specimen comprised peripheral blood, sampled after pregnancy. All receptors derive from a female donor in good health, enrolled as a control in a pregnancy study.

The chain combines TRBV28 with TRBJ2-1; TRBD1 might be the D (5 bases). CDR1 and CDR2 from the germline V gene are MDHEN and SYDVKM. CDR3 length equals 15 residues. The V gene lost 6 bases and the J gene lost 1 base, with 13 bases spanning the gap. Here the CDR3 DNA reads TGTGCCAGCAGGTCCGACAGTGAGTCCTACAATGAGCAGTTCTTC. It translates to CASRSDSESYNEQFF. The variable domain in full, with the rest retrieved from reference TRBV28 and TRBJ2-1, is DVKVTQSSRYLVKRTGEKVFLECVQDMDHENMFWYRQDPGLGLRLIYFSYDVKMKEKGDIPEGYSVSREKKERFSLILESASTNQTSMYLCASRSDSESYNEQFFGPGTRLTVL.

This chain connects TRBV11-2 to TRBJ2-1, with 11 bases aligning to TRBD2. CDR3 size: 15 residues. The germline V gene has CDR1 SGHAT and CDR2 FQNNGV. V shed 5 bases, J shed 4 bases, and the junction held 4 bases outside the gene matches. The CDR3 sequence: CASSPGTSGYNEQFF. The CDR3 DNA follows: TGTGCCAGCAGCCCAGGGACTAGCGGTTACAATGAGCAGTTCTTC.

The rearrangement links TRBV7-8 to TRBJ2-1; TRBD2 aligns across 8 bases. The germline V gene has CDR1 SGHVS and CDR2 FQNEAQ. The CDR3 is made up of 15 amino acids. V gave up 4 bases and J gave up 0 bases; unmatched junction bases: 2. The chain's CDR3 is CASSSTSVSYNEQFF. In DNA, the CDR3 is TGTGCCAGCAGCTCGACTAGCGTCTCCTACAATGAGCAGTTCTTC.

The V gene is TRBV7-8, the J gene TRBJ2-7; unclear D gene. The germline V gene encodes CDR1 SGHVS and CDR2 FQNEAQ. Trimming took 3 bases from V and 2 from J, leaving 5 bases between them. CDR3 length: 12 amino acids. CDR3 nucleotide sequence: TGTGCCAGCAGCTTGCAGACCTACGAGCAGTACTTC. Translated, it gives CASSLQTYEQYF.

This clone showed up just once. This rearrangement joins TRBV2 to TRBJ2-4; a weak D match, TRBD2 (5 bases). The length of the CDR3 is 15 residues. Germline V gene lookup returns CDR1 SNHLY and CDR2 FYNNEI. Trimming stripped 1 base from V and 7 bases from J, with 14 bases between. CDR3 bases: TGTGCCAGCAGTGAAGAAGGTAGCGTTGGTAACATTCAGTACTTC. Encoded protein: CASSEEGSVGNIQYF. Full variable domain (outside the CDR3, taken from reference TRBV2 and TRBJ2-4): EPEVTQTPSHQVTQMGQEVILRCVPISNHLYFYWYRQILGQKVEFLVSFYNNEISEKSEIFDDQFSVERPDGSNFTLKIRSTKLEDSAMYFCASSEEGSVGNIQYFGAGTRLSVL.

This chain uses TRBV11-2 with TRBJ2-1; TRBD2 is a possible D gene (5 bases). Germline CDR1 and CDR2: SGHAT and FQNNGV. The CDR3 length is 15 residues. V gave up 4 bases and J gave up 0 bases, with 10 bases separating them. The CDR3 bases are TGTGCCAGCAGCTCCTTAACTAGCTCCTACAATGAGCAGTTCTTC. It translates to CASSSLTSSYNEQFF.

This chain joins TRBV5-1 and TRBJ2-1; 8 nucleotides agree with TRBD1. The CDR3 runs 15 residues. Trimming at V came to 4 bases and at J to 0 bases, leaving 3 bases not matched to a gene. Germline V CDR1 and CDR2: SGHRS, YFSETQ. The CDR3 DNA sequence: TGCGCCAGCAGCCAGGGACAGGTCTCCTACAATGAGCAGTTCTTC. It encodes CASSQGQVSYNEQFF.